Listed below are T cell receptor beta chains from one sample, sequenced in a study of blood T cell repertoires in COVID-19. This table comes from immunoSEQ multiplex PCR, and its TCRdb copy is limited to in-frame clones, with some not included. Of some 68,000 clones in the sample, roughly nine tenths were seen once. Sequencing input: peripheral blood. These receptors all come from a man aged 45 to 65 with active COVID-19. The CDR3 runs from the conserved cysteine through the conserved F or W. The D gene is left open where the match is weak. Only part of the rows carry a size: once, few, many, or a class if the clone is expanded.

>.|TRBJ1-1|TRBV25-1|.
CASSESGRWTEAFF
TGTGCCAGCAGTGAATCAGGGAGGTGGACTGAAGCTTTCTTT
>.|TRBJ2-7|TRBV2|.
CASSEVIGQMSYEQYF
TGTGCCAGCAGTGAAGTGATAGGACAAATGTCCTACGAGCAGTACTTC
>TRBD1|TRBJ1-2|TRBV19|.
CASSIRDSRGYTF
TGTGCCAGTAGTATAAGGGACAGCCGAGGCTACACCTTC
>.|TRBJ2-7|TRBV6-2/TRBV6-3|.
CASSYSGRRHEQYF
TGTGCCAGCAGTTACTCGGGGAGGAGGCACGAGCAGTACTTC
>.|TRBJ1-1|TRBV7-2|.
CASAHTGVGEAFF
TGTGCCAGCGCACATACGGGGGTTGGTGAAGCTTTCTTT
>TRBD2|TRBJ2-3|TRBV2|.
CASSLAGGTSTDTQYF
TGTGCCAGCAGTCTAGCGGGGGGCACTAGCACAGATACGCAGTATTTT
>.|TRBJ2-7|TRBV5-4|.
CASSLGYGSYEQYF
TGTGCCAGCAGCTTAGGGTACGGGAGCTACGAGCAGTACTTC
>TRBD1|TRBJ1-2|TRBV5-4|once
CASSFKGGAPYGYTF
TGTGCCAGCAGCTTTAAAGGGGGCGCTCCATATGGCTACACCTTC
>TRBD1|TRBJ2-3|TRBV7-9|.
CASSLAPGQGRTDTQYF
TGTGCCAGCAGCTTAGCGCCGGGACAGGGACGCACAGATACGCAGTATTTT
>TRBD1|TRBJ1-2|TRBV13|.
CASSLRRFTNQGETNYGYTF
TGTGCCAGCAGCTTAAGGCGATTCACCAACCAGGGGGAAACTAACTATGGCTACACCTTC
>.|TRBJ2-6|TRBV2|.
CASRETVLGANVLTF
TGTGCCAGCAGGGAGACAGTTCTTGGGGCCAACGTCCTGACTTTC
>TRBD1|TRBJ2-1|TRBV5-1|.
CASRSSQGARGNEQFF
TGCGCCAGCAGATCAAGTCAGGGGGCGAGGGGCAATGAGCAGTTCTTC
>.|TRBJ2-7|TRBV2|.
CASSEALGGSDEQYF
TGTGCCAGCAGTGAAGCGCTTGGGGGCTCGGACGAGCAGTACTTC
>.|TRBJ1-1|TRBV14|.
CASSQAVGSEATEAFF
TGTGCCAGCAGCCAAGCGGTAGGGAGTGAGGCCACTGAAGCTTTCTTT
>.|TRBJ1-2|TRBV2|.
CASTVDQGGGYTF
TGTGCCAGCACAGTGGATCAAGGGGGTGGCTACACCTTC
>.|TRBJ2-3|TRBV4-1|few
CASSQERWERRKYF
TGCGCCAGCAGCCAAGAAAGATGGGAGAGGCGGAAGTATTTT
>.|TRBJ2-1|TRBV7-9|few
CASSRPGDYDEQFF
TGTGCCAGCAGTCGGCCGGGGGATTACGATGAGCAGTTCTTC
>TRBD1|TRBJ1-1|TRBV9|.
CASSVGGGVGGNTEAFF
TGTGCCAGCAGCGTAGGCGGAGGGGTAGGGGGCAACACTGAAGCTTTCTTT
>.|TRBJ1-1|TRBV6-5|few
CASIAGNTEAFF
TGTGCCAGCATCGCGGGGAACACTGAAGCTTTCTTT
>TRBD2|TRBJ2-5|TRBV2|.
CATKTSGRAGETQYF
TGTGCCACCAAGACTAGCGGGAGGGCCGGTGAGACCCAGTACTTC
>TRBD1|TRBJ2-2|TRBV9|once
CASNRQGRRPGELFF
TGTGCCAGCAACAGACAGGGGAGGAGACCCGGGGAGCTGTTTTTT
>.|TRBJ2-2|TRBV7-3|.
CASSLTLARGAGELFF
TGTGCCAGCAGCTTAACGTTGGCGCGCGGCGCCGGGGAGCTGTTTTTT
>.|TRBJ2-1|TRBV7-2|.
CASTLPMGVVKQFF
TGTGCCAGCACCCTCCCGATGGGCGTAGTGAAGCAGTTCTTC
>TRBD1|TRBJ1-1|TRBV7-9|.
CASSLQGADTEAFF
TGTGCCAGCAGCCTACAGGGGGCGGACACTGAAGCTTTCTTT
>.|TRBJ2-1|TRBV29-1|.
CSVDRVAGTFYNEQFF
TGCAGCGTTGATAGAGTTGCAGGAACGTTCTACAATGAGCAGTTCTTC
>TRBD2|TRBJ2-1|TRBV27|.
CASSLSKISGRADEQFF
TGTGCCAGCAGTTTATCGAAAATTAGCGGGAGGGCCGATGAGCAGTTCTTC
>TRBD1|TRBJ1-6|TRBV10-2|.
CASRTGNSPLHF
TGCGCCAGCAGGACAGGGAATTCACCCCTCCACTTT